The 7 T cell receptor beta chains given below trace back to one sample, sequenced in a study of blood T cell repertoires in COVID-19. Using immunoSEQ multiplex PCR, the repertoire was profiled, and TCRdb retains in-frame clones only, with some absent. In the table there are 250,000 or so clones, around 90% of which are singletons. The sample taken for sequencing was peripheral blood. The receptors were gathered from a woman between 35 and 50 years old who had recovered from COVID-19.

The gene calls are TRBV5-1 and TRBJ1-1; no reliable D call. The CDR3 has 13 amino acids. Trimming shortened V by 7 bases and J by 0 bases, and 10 bases separated the two germline ends. From germline, CDR1 is SGHRS and CDR2 YFSETQ. The CDR3 DNA is TGCGCCAGCGGAGGTTTACTGAACACTGAAGCTTTCTTT. As protein: CASGGLLNTEAFF.

In DNA, the CDR3 is TGTGCCGGCCCGGGTGGGGCCTACTACGAGCAGTACGTC. This encodes CAGPGGAYYEQYV. The rearrangement joins TRBV30 to TRBJ2-7; D is perhaps TRBD1 (5 bases). The V end was cut by 8 bases, the J end by 3 bases, with 17 bases between. The CDR3 has 13 residues. Germline CDR1 reads GTSNPN; CDR2 reads SVGIG (reference sequence).

The J gene is TRBJ2-7, the V gene TRBV24-1; no clear D. CDR1 and CDR2 from the germline V gene are KGHDR and SFDVKD. Trimming cost V 0 bases and J 5 bases, with 16 bases left between them. The CDR3 covers 16 residues. CDR3 protein: CATSDLWPPLADEQYV. DNA for the CDR3: TGTGCCACCAGTGATTTGTGGCCCCCCCTGGCCGACGAGCAGTACGTC.

The J gene is TRBJ2-7, the V gene TRBV5-7; D ambiguous. TRBV5-7 is treated as an ORF (open reading frame) with a function not yet certain. V lost 8 bases and J 5 bases, leaving 5 bases between the germline ends. The CDR3 length is 9 residues. The chain's CDR3 is CASKHEQYV. For the CDR3, the DNA is TGTGCCAGTAAGCACGAGCAGTACGTC.

CDR3 protein: CASSGPGGYTF. The DNA of the CDR3 is TGTGCCAGCAGTGGACCCGGGGGCTACACCTTC. This chain uses TRBV6-4 with TRBJ1-2; D uncertain. The germline V gene has CDR1 MRHNA and CDR2 SNTAGT. The V end lost 4 bases, the J end lost 8 bases, and 8 bases lay between the germline ends. The CDR3 totals 11 residues.

A few counts support this clone. V usage is TRBV28 and J usage is TRBJ1-5; 8 nucleotides line up with TRBD1. Germline trimming cut 7 bases from V and 5 bases from J; bases unmatched to any gene: 7. The CDR3 has 14 amino acids. Germline V gives CDR1 MDHEN, CDR2 SYDVKM. The DNA for the CDR3 is TGTGCCAGCACCACGGGACAGGCATATCAGCCCCAGCATTTT. It codes for CASTTGQAYQPQHF.

The rearrangement uses TRBV19 and TRBJ1-3; perhaps TRBD1 as D (5 bases). The CDR3 extends over 13 amino acids. Deletions cut 9 bases from V and 0 bases from J, with 9 bases between. Looked up from germline, CDR1 is LNHDA and CDR2 is SQIVND (reference sequence). Here the CDR3 reads CASQQVSGNTIYF. CDR3 bases: TGTGCCAGCCAACAGGTCTCTGGAAACACCATATATTTT.